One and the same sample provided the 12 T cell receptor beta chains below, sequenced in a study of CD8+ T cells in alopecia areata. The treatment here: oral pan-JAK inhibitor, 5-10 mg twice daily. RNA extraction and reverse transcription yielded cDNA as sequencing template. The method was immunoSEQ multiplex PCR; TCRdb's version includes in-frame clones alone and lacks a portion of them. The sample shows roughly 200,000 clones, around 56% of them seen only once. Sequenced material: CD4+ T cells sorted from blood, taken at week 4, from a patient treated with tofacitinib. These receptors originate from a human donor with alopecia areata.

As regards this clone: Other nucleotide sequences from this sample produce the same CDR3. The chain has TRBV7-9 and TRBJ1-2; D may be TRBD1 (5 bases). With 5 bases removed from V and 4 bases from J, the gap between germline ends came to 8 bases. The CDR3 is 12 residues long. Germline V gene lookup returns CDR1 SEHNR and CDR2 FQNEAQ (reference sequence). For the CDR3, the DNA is TGTGCCAGCAGCGCAGGGCTCTATGGCTACACCTTC. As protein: CASSAGLYGYTF.

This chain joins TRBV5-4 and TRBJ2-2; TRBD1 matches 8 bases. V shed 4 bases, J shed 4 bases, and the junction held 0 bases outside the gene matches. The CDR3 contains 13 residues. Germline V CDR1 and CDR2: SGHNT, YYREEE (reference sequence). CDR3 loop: CASSGTGTGELFF. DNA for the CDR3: TGTGCCAGCAGCGGGACAGGCACCGGGGAGCTGTTTTTT. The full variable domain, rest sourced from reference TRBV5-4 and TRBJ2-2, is ETGVTQSPTHLIKTRGQQVTLRCSSQSGHNTVSWYQQALGQGPQFIFQYYREEENGRGNFPPRFSGLQFPNYSSELNVNALELDDSALYLCASSGTGTGELFFGEGSRLTVL.

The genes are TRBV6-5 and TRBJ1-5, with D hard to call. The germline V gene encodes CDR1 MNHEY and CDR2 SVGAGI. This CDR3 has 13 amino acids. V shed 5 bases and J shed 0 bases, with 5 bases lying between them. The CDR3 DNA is TGTGCCAGCAGTCGGACTAGCAATCAGCCCCAGCATTTT. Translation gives CASSRTSNQPQHF.

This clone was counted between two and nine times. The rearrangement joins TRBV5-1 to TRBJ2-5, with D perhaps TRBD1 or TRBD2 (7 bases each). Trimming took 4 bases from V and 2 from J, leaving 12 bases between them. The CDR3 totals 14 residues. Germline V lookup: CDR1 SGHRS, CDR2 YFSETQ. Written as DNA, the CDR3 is TGCGCCAGCAGCGTTCAGGGGGGGCAAGAGACCCAGTACTTC. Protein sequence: CASSVQGGQETQYF.

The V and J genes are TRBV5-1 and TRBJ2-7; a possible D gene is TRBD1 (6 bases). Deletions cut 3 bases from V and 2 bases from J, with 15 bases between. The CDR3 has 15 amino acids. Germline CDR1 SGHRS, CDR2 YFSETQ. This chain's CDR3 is CASSWGGGSTYEQYF. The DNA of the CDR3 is TGCGCCAGCAGCTGGGGTGGGGGCTCAACCTACGAGCAGTACTTC. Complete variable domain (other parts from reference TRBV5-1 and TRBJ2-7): KAGVTQTPRYLIKTRGQQVTLSCSPISGHRSVSWYQQTPGQGLQFLFEYFSETQRNKGNFPGRFSGRQFSNSRSEMNVSTLELGDSALYLCASSWGGGSTYEQYFGPGTRLTVT.

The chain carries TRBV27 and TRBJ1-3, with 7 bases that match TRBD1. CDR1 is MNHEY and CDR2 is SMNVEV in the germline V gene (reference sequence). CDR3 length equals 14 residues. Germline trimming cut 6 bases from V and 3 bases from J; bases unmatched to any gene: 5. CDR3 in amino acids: CASSDRVNGNTIYF. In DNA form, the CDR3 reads TGTGCCAGCAGCGACAGGGTGAATGGAAACACCATATATTTT.

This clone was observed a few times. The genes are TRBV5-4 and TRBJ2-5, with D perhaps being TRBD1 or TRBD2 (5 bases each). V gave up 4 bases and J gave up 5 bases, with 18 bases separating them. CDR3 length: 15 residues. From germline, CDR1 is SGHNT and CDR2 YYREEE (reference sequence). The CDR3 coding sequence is TGTGCCAGCAGCCCCCATGAGTGGGGACGGGAGACCCAGTACTTC. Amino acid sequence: CASSPHEWGRETQYF.

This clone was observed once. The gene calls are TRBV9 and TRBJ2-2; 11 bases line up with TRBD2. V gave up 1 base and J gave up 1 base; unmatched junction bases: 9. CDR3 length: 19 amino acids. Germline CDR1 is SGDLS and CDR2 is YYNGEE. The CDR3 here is CASSVSLAGGQMNTGELFF. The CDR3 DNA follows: TGTGCCAGCAGCGTATCCCTAGCGGGGGGCCAAATGAACACCGGGGAGCTGTTTTTT.

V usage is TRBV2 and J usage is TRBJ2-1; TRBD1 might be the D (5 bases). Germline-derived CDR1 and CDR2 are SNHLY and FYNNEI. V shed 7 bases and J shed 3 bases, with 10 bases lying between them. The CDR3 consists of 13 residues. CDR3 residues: CASTKQDYNEQFF. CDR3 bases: TGTGCCAGCACGAAACAGGACTACAATGAGCAGTTCTTC.

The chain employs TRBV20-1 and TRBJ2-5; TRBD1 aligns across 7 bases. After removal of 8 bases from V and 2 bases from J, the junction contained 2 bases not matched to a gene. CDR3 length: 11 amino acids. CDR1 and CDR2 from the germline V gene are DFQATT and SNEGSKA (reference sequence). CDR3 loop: CSSGQQETQYF. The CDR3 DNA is TGCAGTTCGGGACAGCAAGAGACCCAGTACTTC.

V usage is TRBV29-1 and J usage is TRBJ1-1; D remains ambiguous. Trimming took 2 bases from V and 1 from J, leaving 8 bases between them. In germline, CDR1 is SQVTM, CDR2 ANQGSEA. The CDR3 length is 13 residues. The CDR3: CSVETSPNTEAFF. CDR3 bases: TGCAGCGTTGAAACCTCCCCGAACACTGAAGCTTTCTTT.

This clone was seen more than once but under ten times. The CDR3 sequence is CATSGRTGELFF. The CDR3 DNA follows: TGTGCCACCTCGGGCCGGACCGGGGAGCTGTTTTTT. The chain employs TRBV10-3 and TRBJ2-2, with D unclear. Germline-derived CDR1 and CDR2 are ENHRY and SYGVKD. The CDR3 is 12 residues long. The ends were cut back, 10 bases at V and 5 bases at J, with 11 bases in the middle.